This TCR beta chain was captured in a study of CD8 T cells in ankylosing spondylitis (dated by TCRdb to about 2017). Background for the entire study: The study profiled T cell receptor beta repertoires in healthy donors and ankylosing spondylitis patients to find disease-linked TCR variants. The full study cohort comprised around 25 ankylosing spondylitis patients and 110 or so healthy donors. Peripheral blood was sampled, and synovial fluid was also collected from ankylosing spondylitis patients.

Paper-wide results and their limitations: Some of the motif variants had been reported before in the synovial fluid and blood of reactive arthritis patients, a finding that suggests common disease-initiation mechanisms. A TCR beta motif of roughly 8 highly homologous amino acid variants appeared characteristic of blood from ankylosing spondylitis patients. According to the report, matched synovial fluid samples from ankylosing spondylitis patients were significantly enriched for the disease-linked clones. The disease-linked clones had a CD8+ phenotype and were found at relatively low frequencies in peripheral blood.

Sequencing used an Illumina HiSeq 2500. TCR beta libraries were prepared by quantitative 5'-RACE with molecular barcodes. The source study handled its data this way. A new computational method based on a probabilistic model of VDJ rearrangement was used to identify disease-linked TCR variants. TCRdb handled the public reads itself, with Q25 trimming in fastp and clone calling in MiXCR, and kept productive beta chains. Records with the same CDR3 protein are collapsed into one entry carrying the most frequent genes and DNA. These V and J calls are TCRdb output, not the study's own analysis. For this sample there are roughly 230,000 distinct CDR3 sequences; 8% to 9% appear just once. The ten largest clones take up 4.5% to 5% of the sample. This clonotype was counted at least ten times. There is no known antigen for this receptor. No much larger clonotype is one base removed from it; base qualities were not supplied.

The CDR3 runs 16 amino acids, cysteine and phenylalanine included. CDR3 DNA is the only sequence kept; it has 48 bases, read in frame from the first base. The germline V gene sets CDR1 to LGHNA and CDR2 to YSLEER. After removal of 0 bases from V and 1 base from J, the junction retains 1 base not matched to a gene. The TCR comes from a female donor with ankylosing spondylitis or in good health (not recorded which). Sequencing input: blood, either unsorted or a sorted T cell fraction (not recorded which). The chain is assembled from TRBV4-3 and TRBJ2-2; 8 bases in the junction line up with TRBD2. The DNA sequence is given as TGCGCCAGCAGCCAAGAAAGCGGGGGGAACACCGGGGAGCTGTTTTTT. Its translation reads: CASSQESGGNTGELFF.